These T cell receptor beta chains were read from a single sample in a study of monozygotic twins with inflammatory bowel disease. TCRdb reprocessed the 5' RACE reads, with one entry per CDR3 protein and no DNA. With approximately 400,000 distinct CDR3 sequences in the sample, the ten largest clones hold 2% to 3%. The sequenced material came from blood. The receptors were sampled from a human donor with ulcerative colitis or Crohn's disease, or a healthy co-twin of an affected twin (not recorded which). CDR3s include the opening cysteine and the closing phenylalanine or tryptophan.

v_call,j_call,cdr3_aa
TRBV5-1,TRBJ2-7,CASSSGQASYEQYF
TRBV6-1,TRBJ1-1,CASSPSGWGNTEAFF
TRBV2,TRBJ2-1,CASSEEDRWYNEQFF
TRBV5-1,TRBJ2-2,CASSRTVSGTGELFF
TRBV28,TRBJ2-1,CASSNTVPSEQFF
TRBV7-2,TRBJ2-7,CASSLMQREASYEQYF
TRBV14,TRBJ1-2,CASSQQGSSGYTF
TRBV27,TRBJ1-2,CASSLTPAGVYGYTF
TRBV7-2,TRBJ2-7,CASSLSATSGFYEQYF
TRBV7-6,TRBJ2-5,CASSLLSLAGGVETQYF
TRBV7-2,TRBJ2-4,CASSLMRQNIQYF
TRBV10-3,TRBJ1-5,CAVSGGGSQPQHF
TRBV10-3,TRBJ2-1,CAISELVEQFF
TRBV20-1,TRBJ2-1,CSAGGAYEHEQFF
TRBV2,TRBJ2-1,CASSELAGSYNEQFF
TRBV7-9,TRBJ2-3,CASSWGVPSTDTQYF
TRBV25-1,TRBJ2-7,CASGRLGEQYF
TRBV20-1,TRBJ2-2,CSARDGGANTGELFF
TRBV3-1,TRBJ2-7,CASSRGGGAYHYEQYF
TRBV20-1,TRBJ1-6,CSARRQGGGSPLHF
TRBV20-1,TRBJ2-5,CSASNQETQYF
TRBV25-1,TRBJ2-5,CASSESGGEETQYF
TRBV28,TRBJ2-3,CASSLVNPDTQYF
TRBV27,TRBJ2-7,CASSPGTAPSYEQYF
TRBV6-2/TRBV6-3,TRBJ2-1,CASSRLAGEQFF
TRBV3-1,TRBJ2-7,CASSQDKHSTYEQYF
TRBV6-5,TRBJ2-3,CASSFLGSSTDTQYF
TRBV28,TRBJ1-2,CASSPPGQGLRGYTF
TRBV3-1,TRBJ1-6,CASSQEPGNSPLHF
TRBV15,TRBJ1-1,CATSINRVKNTEAFF
TRBV20-1,TRBJ2-1,CSASGTGAYNEQFF
TRBV20-1,TRBJ2-3,CSARDRARETDTQYF
TRBV20-1,TRBJ2-1,CSAILAGVGDNEQFF
TRBV7-2,TRBJ2-3,CASSSGGGLADTQYF
TRBV7-9,TRBJ1-1,CASSDWDRGGTEAFF
TRBV7-8,TRBJ2-1,CASSTASGSFPEQFF
TRBV7-8,TRBJ2-3,CASSSQILAGGTDTQYF
TRBV5-1,TRBJ1-1,CASSGRDRDTEAFF
TRBV2,TRBJ2-7,CASSVAGAIYEQYF
TRBV10-3,TRBJ2-7,CATGLIVYEQYF
TRBV20-1,TRBJ1-5,CSASDSRTGLNQPQHF
TRBV20-1,TRBJ2-2,CSAIGITGELFF
TRBV20-1,TRBJ1-2,CSARSVNGYTF
TRBV5-1,TRBJ2-7,CASSWSSGLTGYEQYF
TRBV28,TRBJ2-7,CASSWGFYEQYF
TRBV11-3,TRBJ2-1,CASSYTNRDEQFF
TRBV5-4,TRBJ1-2,CASSLGLDYTF
TRBV30,TRBJ2-3,CACPTRQDTQYF
TRBV9,TRBJ2-3,CASSVGGGGPTDTQYF
TRBV19,TRBJ2-7,CASSIGREDYEQYF
TRBV6-5,TRBJ1-4,CASSLQAANEKLFF
TRBV6-1,TRBJ2-3,CASSLRGTSGTSTDTQYF
TRBV20-1,TRBJ2-4,CSVWTSGRGDIQYF